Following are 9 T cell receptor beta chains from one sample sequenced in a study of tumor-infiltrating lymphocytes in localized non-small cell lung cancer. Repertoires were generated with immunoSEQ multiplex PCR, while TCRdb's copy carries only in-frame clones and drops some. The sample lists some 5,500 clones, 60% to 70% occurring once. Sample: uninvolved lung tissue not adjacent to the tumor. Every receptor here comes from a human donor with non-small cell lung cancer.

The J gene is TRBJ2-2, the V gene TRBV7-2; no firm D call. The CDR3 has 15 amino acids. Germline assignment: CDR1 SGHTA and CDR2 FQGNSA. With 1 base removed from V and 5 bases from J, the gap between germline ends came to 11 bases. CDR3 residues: CASSLVRSATGELFF. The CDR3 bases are TGTGCCAGCAGCTTAGTTCGGAGCGCGACCGGGGAGCTGTTTTTT.

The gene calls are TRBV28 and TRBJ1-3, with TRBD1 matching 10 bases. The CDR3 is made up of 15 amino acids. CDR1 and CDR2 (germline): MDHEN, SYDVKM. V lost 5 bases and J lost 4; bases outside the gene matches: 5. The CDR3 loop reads CASSGRDRGGNTIYF. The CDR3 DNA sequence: TGTGCCAGCAGTGGGAGGGACAGGGGAGGAAACACCATATATTTT.

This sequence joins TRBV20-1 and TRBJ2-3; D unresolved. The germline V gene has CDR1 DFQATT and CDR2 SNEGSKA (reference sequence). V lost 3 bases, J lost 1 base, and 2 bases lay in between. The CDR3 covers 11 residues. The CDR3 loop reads CSASGTDTQYF. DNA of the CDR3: TGCAGTGCTAGCGGCACAGATACGCAGTATTTT.

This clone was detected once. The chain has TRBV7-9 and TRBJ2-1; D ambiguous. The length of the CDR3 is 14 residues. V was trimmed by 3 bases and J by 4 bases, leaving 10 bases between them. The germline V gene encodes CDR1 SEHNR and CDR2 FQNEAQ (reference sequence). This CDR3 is CASSFSSRYNEQFF. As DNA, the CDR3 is TGTGCCAGCAGCTTTTCGTCTCGTTACAATGAGCAGTTCTTC.

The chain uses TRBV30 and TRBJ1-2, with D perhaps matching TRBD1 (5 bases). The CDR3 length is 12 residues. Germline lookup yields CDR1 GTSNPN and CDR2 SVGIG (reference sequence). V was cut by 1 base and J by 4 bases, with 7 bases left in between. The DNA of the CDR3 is TGTGCCTGGAGTGGGGGCTCCTATGGCTACACCTTC. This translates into CAWSGGSYGYTF.

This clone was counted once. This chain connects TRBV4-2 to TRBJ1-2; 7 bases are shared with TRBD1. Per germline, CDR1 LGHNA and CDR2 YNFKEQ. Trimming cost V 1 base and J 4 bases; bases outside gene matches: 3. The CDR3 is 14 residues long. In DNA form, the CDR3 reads TGTGCCAGCAGCCAAGGTCCAGGGGGCTATGGCTACACCTTC. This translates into CASSQGPGGYGYTF.

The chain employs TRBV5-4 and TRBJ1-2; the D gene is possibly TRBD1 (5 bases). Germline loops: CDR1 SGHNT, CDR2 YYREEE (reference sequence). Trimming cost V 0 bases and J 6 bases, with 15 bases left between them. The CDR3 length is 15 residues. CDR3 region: CASSLAGAGQDGYTF. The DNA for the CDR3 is TGTGCCAGCAGCTTGGCCGGTGCAGGGCAAGATGGCTACACCTTC.

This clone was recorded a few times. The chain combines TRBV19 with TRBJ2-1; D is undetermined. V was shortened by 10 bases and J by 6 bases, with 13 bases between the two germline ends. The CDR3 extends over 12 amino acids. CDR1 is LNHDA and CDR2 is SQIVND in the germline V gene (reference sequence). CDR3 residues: CATSGELNEQFF. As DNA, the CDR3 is TGTGCCACCTCGGGTGAGCTCAATGAGCAGTTCTTC.

CDR3 DNA sequence: TGTGCCAGCACCCTTCCCAGGGGTGAAGGTGAAAAACTGTTTTTT. It is translated as CASTLPRGEGEKLFF. The chain uses TRBV28 and TRBJ1-4; TRBD1 is a possible D gene (6 bases). The CDR3 sequence is 15 residues long. Trimming removed 7 bases at V and 7 bases at J, with 19 bases between. The germline gives CDR1 MDHEN, CDR2 SYDVKM.